This T cell receptor (beta chain) came from a study of CD8+CD57+ T cells in acquired aplastic anemia. Background on the study: When averaged, DNA from sorted CD4+ and CD8+ cells came to 3 to 4 ug.

Sequencing involved patients with CD8+CD57+ cell expansion previously shown by flow cytometry. Patients had undergone no therapy by the time their blood was sampled. The CDR3 covers 13 residues. V was pared by 6 bases and J by 7 bases, with 13 bases between. From germline, CDR1 is SGHTA and CDR2 FQGNSA. A few counts support this clonotype. Its antigen is currently unknown. The template for TCR beta VDJ and CDR3 sequence profiling was genomic DNA. A single record per CDR3 protein comes from TCRdb applying MiXCR to the reads. The sample shows 450,000 to 600,000 distinct CDR3 sequences, approximately 33% of them seen only once. Overall study findings and caveats: Patients had fewer than 35 CD8+ CDR3 sequences in common with controls (the shared set).

The sequencing sample was made of sorted CD4+, CD8+, or CD8+CD57+ T cells (not recorded which) from PBMCs. This TCR came from a human donor with aplastic anemia. The chain uses TRBV7-2 and TRBJ2-1, with a tentative D call TRBD2 (6 bases). CDR3 DNA sequence: TGTGCCAGCAGATTGGAGGGGCGGAATGAGCAGTTCTTC. Translating gives CASRLEGRNEQFF. Full variable domain (missing parts from reference TRBV7-2 and TRBJ2-1): GAGVSQSPSNKVTEKGKDVELRCDPISGHTALYWYRQSLGQGLEFLIYFQGNSAPDKSGLPSDRFSAERTGGSVSTLTIQRTQQEDSAVYLCASRLEGRNEQFFGPGTRLTVL.